The rows below give T cell receptor beta chains drawn from one sample of a study of cytomegalovirus exposure and HLA in healthy donors. The assay was immunoSEQ multiplex PCR, and TCRdb's table has in-frame clones only and misses some. The sample records 150,000 to 200,000 clones, 77% being singletons. Sequenced sample: PBMCs. These receptors were collected from a woman aged 55-69 years in good health and CMV-seropositive. CDR3s include the opening cysteine and the closing phenylalanine or tryptophan. A D gene is named only where the DNA matches it firmly. Clone size, where shown, is once, few, many, or a class for clones that have expanded.

V	length	J	D	size	CDR3	DNA
TRBV7-8	15	TRBJ2-7	TRBD2	.	CTSSLVGTRCDEQYF	TGTACCAGCAGCTTAGTTGGGACTAGGTGTGACGAGCAGTACTTC
TRBV29-1	12	TRBJ2-3	.	.	CSVEAGTDTQYF	TGCAGCGTTGAGGCAGGGACAGATACGCAGTATTTT
TRBV5-4	15	TRBJ2-7	TRBD1	.	CASSFWDRGPYEQYF	TGTGCCAGCAGCTTTTGGGACAGGGGCCCCTACGAGCAGTACTTC
TRBV18	16	TRBJ1-6	.	.	CASSPTPRVGNSPLHF	TGTGCCAGCTCACCAACGCCCAGGGTAGGGAATTCACCCCTCCACTTT
TRBV15	19	TRBJ1-6	TRBD1	.	CATSRGLTGTGGNNSPLHF	TGTGCCACCAGCAGAGGACTAACCGGGACAGGGGGCAATAATTCACCCCTCCACTTT
TRBV7-6	12	TRBJ1-1	TRBD1	.	CASSHGQGAAFF	TGTGCCAGCAGCCACGGACAGGGCGCAGCTTTCTTT
TRBV11-1	16	TRBJ2-1	TRBD2	few	CASTARRSSGGVEQFF	TGTGCCAGCACCGCCCGTCGGTCTAGCGGGGGGGTTGAGCAGTTCTTC
TRBV5-5	15	TRBJ1-6	TRBD1	.	CASSSRDRGMSPLHF	TGTGCCAGCAGCTCCCGGGACAGGGGTATGAGTCCCCTCCACTTT
TRBV2	13	TRBJ1-6	.	few	CASRVDRNSPLHF	TGTGCCAGCAGGGTGGACAGAAATTCACCCCTCCACTTT
TRBV5-4	15	TRBJ2-7	TRBD2	.	CASSLFSGGGREQYF	TGTGCCAGCAGCTTGTTCAGCGGGGGCGGAAGGGAGCAGTACTTC
TRBV19	15	TRBJ2-1	TRBD2	.	CASSNKREGINEQFF	TGTGCCAGTAGTAACAAGCGGGAGGGCATTAATGAGCAGTTCTTC
TRBV4-3	15	TRBJ1-2	.	.	CASSQDGGGYYGYTF	TGCGCCAGCAGCCAAGATGGGGGAGGCTACTATGGCTACACCTTC
TRBV18	14	TRBJ2-7	TRBD1	.	CASSPDRVGHEQYF	TGTGCCAGCTCACCCGACAGGGTAGGGCACGAGCAGTACTTC
TRBV6-5	14	TRBJ1-5	.	.	CASTPPGSNQPQHF	TGTGCCAGCACCCCCCCCGGGAGCAATCAGCCCCAGCATTTT
TRBV29-1	17	TRBJ2-3	TRBD1	.	CSVEDGFRQGRTDTQYF	TGCAGCGTTGAAGATGGATTTAGACAGGGTCGCACAGATACGCAGTATTTT
TRBV11-2	15	TRBJ1-2	.	.	CASSLELSGNYGYTF	TGTGCCAGCAGCTTAGAGTTATCGGGGAACTATGGCTACACCTTC
TRBV9	15	TRBJ2-5	TRBD2	.	CASSARGEGEETQYF	TGTGCCAGCAGCGCTCGTGGGGAGGGAGAGGAGACCCAGTACTTC
TRBV12-5	13	TRBJ2-1	.	.	CASGLDPGAKQFF	TGTGCTAGTGGTTTGGACCCGGGAGCTAAGCAGTTCTTC
TRBV5-1	16	TRBJ2-3	TRBD2	.	CASSLGSSGGRDTQYF	TGCGCCAGCAGCTTGGGAAGTAGCGGGGGCCGAGATACGCAGTATTTT
TRBV30	14	TRBJ1-5	.	.	CAWSLKGGYQPQHF	TGTGCCTGGAGTCTCAAGGGGGGGTATCAGCCCCAGCATTTT
TRBV27	12	TRBJ1-3	.	once	CASKFPGGPIYF	TGTGCCAGCAAATTCCCAGGAGGACCCATATATTTT
TRBV10-1	11	TRBJ2-5	.	.	CASSLGETQYF	TGCGCCAGCAGCCTCGGGGAGACCCAGTACTTC
TRBV28	16	TRBJ2-1	TRBD2	.	CASSPLAGAYGNEQFF	TGTGCCAGCAGCCCGCTAGCGGGGGCCTATGGTAATGAGCAGTTCTTC
TRBV7-8	17	TRBJ1-3	.	.	CASSSLMAGFSGNTIYF	TGTGCCAGCAGCAGCTTAATGGCAGGCTTCTCTGGAAACACCATATATTTT
TRBV6-5	13	TRBJ1-5	.	.	CASGSGFGQPQHF	TGTGCCAGCGGCTCAGGGTTCGGCCAGCCCCAGCATTTT
TRBV28	14	TRBJ1-3	TRBD1	.	CASSIHTGVNTIYF	TGTGCCAGCAGTATACATACAGGGGTAAACACCATATATTTT
TRBV27	14	TRBJ1-1	.	.	CASSLIVMNTEAFF	TGTGCCAGCAGTTTGATAGTAATGAACACTGAAGCTTTCTTT